This entry lists 18 T cell receptor beta chains sequenced from one sample in a study of shared clonotypes between healthy human individuals. Profiling relied on immunoSEQ multiplex PCR, and the TCRdb table lists in-frame clones only, not all of them. The sample carries more than 550,000 clones, 72% recorded once. What was sequenced was memory CD4+ T cells sorted from blood. The subset denotes: CD45RA-negative fraction. The receptors were gathered from a woman aged 25 to 39 in good health.

The table lists this clone with many counts. The chain is built from TRBV7-7 and TRBJ2-5; D call uncertain. The V gene lost 6 bases and the J gene lost 0 bases, with 11 bases spanning the gap. CDR3 length: 14 amino acids. Germline values: CDR1 SSHAT, CDR2 FNYEAQ (reference sequence). The CDR3 DNA is TGTGCCAGCAGTCGAGACCCGGACCAAGAGACCCAGTACTTC. Translation gives CASSRDPDQETQYF.

This chain uses TRBV15 with TRBJ1-4, with TRBD1 matching over 7 bases. CDR1 and CDR2 (germline): LNHNV, YYDKDF (reference sequence). The CDR3 has 13 amino acids. Trimming at V came to 6 bases and at J to 8 bases, leaving 6 bases not matched to a gene. This CDR3 is CATRGRGKEKLFF. CDR3 bases: TGTGCCACCAGGGGCAGGGGGAAAGAAAAACTGTTTTTT.

V and J are TRBV27 and TRBJ2-1, with D unresolved. This CDR3 contains 13 residues. Trimming took 0 bases from V and 8 from J, leaving 8 bases between them. Germline V gene sequence: CDR1 MNHEY, CDR2 SMNVEV (reference sequence). The CDR3 sequence is CASSLSGYYEQFF. The CDR3 nucleotides are TGTGCCAGCAGTTTATCGGGGTACTATGAGCAGTTCTTC.

The chain employs TRBV28 and TRBJ2-5; TRBD1 matches at 9 bases. After removal of 6 bases from V and 1 base from J, the junction contained 9 bases not matched to a gene. The CDR3 has 16 residues. The germline V gene has CDR1 MDHEN and CDR2 SYDVKM. CDR3 bases: TGTGCCAGCAGCGCTCCCGTGGACAGGGGCCAAGAGACCCAGTACTTC. This gives the protein CASSAPVDRGQETQYF.

Only a few counts were recorded for this clone. The chain employs TRBV10-3 and TRBJ2-3; D unclear. The germline V gene encodes CDR1 ENHRY and CDR2 SYGVKD. The CDR3 length is 13 residues. V lost 7 bases to trimming and J lost 6 bases, with 14 bases between them. Here the CDR3 reads CAITTAGSDTQYF. The CDR3 coding sequence is TGTGCCATCACTACAGCCGGATCGGATACGCAGTATTTT.

V gene TRBV10-3 combines with J gene TRBJ2-3; D may be TRBD2 (6 bases). V lost 6 bases and J lost 4, with 8 bases in between. From germline, CDR1 is ENHRY and CDR2 SYGVKD. CDR3 size: 12 residues. CDR3 nucleotides: TGTGCCATCAGCGGGAGCGCAGATACGCAGTATTTT. This translates into CAISGSADTQYF.

Note on this clone: At the DNA level, this CDR3 is encoded by other sequences in the same sample as well. V gene TRBV18 combines with J gene TRBJ1-5; 7 nucleotides align to TRBD1. CDR3 length: 13 residues. The V segment lost 3 bases and the J segment 5 bases; nucleotides outside the gene matches: 1. CDR1 is KGHSH and CDR2 is LQKENI in the germline V gene. CDR3 coding DNA: TGTGCCAGCTCACCCGGGACAGATCAGCCCCAGCATTTT. This encodes CASSPGTDQPQHF.

The chain recombines TRBV28 with TRBJ1-5; TRBD1 aligns across 8 bases. The V gene end was trimmed by 5 bases and the J gene end by 2 bases; junction bases not matched to a gene: 14. CDR3 length: 18 residues. The germline V gene encodes CDR1 MDHEN and CDR2 SYDVKM. In nucleotides, the CDR3 is TGTGCCAGCAGTCCCCTGGGCGCAGGGGGCAGGGGCAATCAGCCCCAGCATTTT. Translating it yields CASSPLGAGGRGNQPQHF.

This chain links TRBV21-1 with TRBJ2-5; the table's D call TRBD1 went unverified against the DNA. TRBV21-1 is reported as a pseudogene. The CDR3 has 12 residues. The chain's CDR3 is CASSETGETQYF. DNA of the CDR3: TGTGCCAGCAGCGAGACAGGGGAGACCCAGTACTTC.

A single count supports this clone. The rearrangement links TRBV6-1 to TRBJ2-5, with TRBD1 matching 10 bases. CDR1 is MNHNS and CDR2 is SASEGT in the germline V gene. V trimming: 5 bases; J trimming: 6 bases; junction bases outside the gene matches: 6. The CDR3 is made up of 14 amino acids. This CDR3 is CASSPWDRGKTQYF. The CDR3, as DNA: TGTGCCAGCAGTCCATGGGACAGGGGAAAGACCCAGTACTTC.

The chain carries TRBV28 and TRBJ1-3; perhaps TRBD1 as D (5 bases). In germline, CDR1 is MDHEN, CDR2 SYDVKM. Trimming pared 6 bases from V and 0 bases from J, leaving 12 bases between. The length of the CDR3 is 15 residues. The CDR3 spells CASSLGQLSGNTIYF. The CDR3 DNA sequence: TGTGCCAGCAGCCTCGGACAACTCTCTGGAAACACCATATATTTT.

This clone was seen a few times. V gene TRBV6-6 combines with J gene TRBJ2-7; 7 nucleotides agree with TRBD1. CDR3 length: 15 amino acids. J lost 0 bases, V lost 6 bases, and 8 bases had no gene match. CDR1 MNHNY and CDR2 SVGAGI come from the germline V gene (reference sequence). CDR3: CASRKDRTNSYEQYF. The DNA of the CDR3 is TGTGCCAGCAGAAAGGACAGGACCAACTCCTACGAGCAGTACTTC.

The chain uses TRBV7-2 and TRBJ2-1; D unclear. Trimming shortened V by 4 bases and J by 5 bases, and 6 bases separated the two germline ends. This CDR3 contains 12 residues. The germline V gene has CDR1 SGHTA and CDR2 FQGNSA. CDR3 sequence: CASSSYDNEQFF. For the CDR3, the DNA is TGTGCCAGCAGCTCCTACGACAATGAGCAGTTCTTC. Based on the CDR3 plus reference TRBV7-2 and TRBJ2-1, the full variable domain is GAGVSQSPSNKVTEKGKDVELRCDPISGHTALYWYRQSLGQGLEFLIYFQGNSAPDKSGLPSDRFSAERTGGSVSTLTIQRTQQEDSAVYLCASSSYDNEQFFGPGTRLTVL.

The chain is built from TRBV2 and TRBJ2-3, with 10 bases identical to TRBD2. V dropped 6 bases and J dropped 6; count of bases not matched to a gene: 3. The CDR3 extends over 13 amino acids. Germline V gene lookup returns CDR1 SNHLY and CDR2 FYNNEI. The CDR3 DNA reads as TGTGCCAGCAGATTAGCGGGAGGTGATACGCAGTATTTT. Residues: CASRLAGGDTQYF.

The rearrangement links TRBV30 to TRBJ2-4; D assignment may be TRBD1 or TRBD2 (5 bases each). Trimming stripped 2 bases from V and 1 base from J, with 21 bases between. Germline values: CDR1 GTSNPN, CDR2 SVGIG (reference sequence). CDR3 size: 18 residues. DNA for the CDR3: TGTGCCTGGAGTAGCGTCCCGGGGCAATCTCGGGCCAAAAACATTCAGTACTTC. This sequence encodes CAWSSVPGQSRAKNIQYF.

This clone was counted ten times or more. The rearrangement uses TRBV6-1 and TRBJ2-7, with D perhaps matching TRBD1 or TRBD2 (5 bases each). CDR3 size: 10 residues. Trimming took 7 bases from V and 9 from J, leaving 10 bases between them. The germline CDR1 and CDR2 sequences are MNHNS and SASEGT. As DNA, the CDR3 is TGTGCCAGCACTGCTGGGGGGCAGTACTTC. The encoded protein is CASTAGGQYF.

About this clone itself: Other DNA sequences of this sample code for an identical CDR3. The CDR3 DNA is TGTGCCAGCAGCTTAGCGGCAGCCTACAATGAGCAGTTCTTC. Translation: CASSLAAAYNEQFF. The rearrangement uses TRBV7-9 and TRBJ2-1, with D unclear. V was clipped by 0 bases and J by 2 bases, with 5 bases between them. This CDR3 region has 14 residues. The germline gives CDR1 SEHNR, CDR2 FQNEAQ (reference sequence).

This chain connects TRBV4-2 to TRBJ2-7, with TRBD2 identical over 9 bases. CDR3 length equals 16 residues. Germline CDR1 reads LGHNA; CDR2 reads YNFKEQ. V lost 0 bases, J lost 4 bases, and 7 bases stayed unmatched. This chain's CDR3 is CASSQDLVTSGYEQYF. In nucleotides, the CDR3 is TGTGCCAGCAGCCAAGATCTTGTGACTAGCGGATACGAGCAGTACTTC.